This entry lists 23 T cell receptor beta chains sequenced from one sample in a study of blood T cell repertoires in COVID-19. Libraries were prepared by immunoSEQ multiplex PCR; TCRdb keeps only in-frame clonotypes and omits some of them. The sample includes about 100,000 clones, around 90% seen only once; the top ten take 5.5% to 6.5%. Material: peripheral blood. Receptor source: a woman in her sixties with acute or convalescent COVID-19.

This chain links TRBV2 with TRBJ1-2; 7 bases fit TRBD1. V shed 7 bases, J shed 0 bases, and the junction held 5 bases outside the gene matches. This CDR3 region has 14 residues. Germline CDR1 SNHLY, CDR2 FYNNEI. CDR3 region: CASTGQDSNYGYTF. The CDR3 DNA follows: TGTGCCAGCACTGGACAGGACTCTAACTATGGCTACACCTTC.

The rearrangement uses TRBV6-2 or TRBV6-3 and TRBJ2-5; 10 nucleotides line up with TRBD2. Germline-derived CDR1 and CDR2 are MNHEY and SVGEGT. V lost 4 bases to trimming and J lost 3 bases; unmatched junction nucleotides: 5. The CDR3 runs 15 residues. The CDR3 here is CASSSPGLAKETQYF. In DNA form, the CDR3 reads TGTGCCAGCAGTTCCCCGGGACTAGCGAAAGAGACCCAGTACTTC.

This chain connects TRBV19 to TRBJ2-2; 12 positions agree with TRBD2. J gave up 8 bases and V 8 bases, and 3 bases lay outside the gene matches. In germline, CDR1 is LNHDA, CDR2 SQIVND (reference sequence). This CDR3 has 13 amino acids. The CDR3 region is CASSGLAGGELFF. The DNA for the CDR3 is TGTGCCAGTTCCGGACTAGCGGGAGGGGAGCTGTTTTTT.

Here the CDR3 DNA reads TGTGCCAGCAGTGCGGCGGGACTAGCGAGGGAGACCCAGTACTTC. Its protein is CASSAAGLARETQYF. V and J are TRBV2 and TRBJ2-5; 10 bases agree with TRBD2. The CDR3 sequence is 15 residues long. J lost 5 bases, V lost 4 bases, and 7 bases had no gene match. Germline CDR1 reads SNHLY; CDR2 reads FYNNEI. Variable domain in full (rest from reference TRBV2 and TRBJ2-5): EPEVTQTPSHQVTQMGQEVILRCVPISNHLYFYWYRQILGQKVEFLVSFYNNEISEKSEIFDDQFSVERPDGSNFTLKIRSTKLEDSAMYFCASSAAGLARETQYFGPGTRLLVL.

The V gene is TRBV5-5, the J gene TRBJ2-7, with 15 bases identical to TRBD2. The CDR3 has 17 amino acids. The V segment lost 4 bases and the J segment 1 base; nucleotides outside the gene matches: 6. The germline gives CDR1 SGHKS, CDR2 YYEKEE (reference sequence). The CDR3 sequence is CASSLGLAGGPSYEQYF. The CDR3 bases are TGTGCCAGCAGCCTTGGACTAGCGGGAGGGCCTTCCTACGAGCAGTACTTC. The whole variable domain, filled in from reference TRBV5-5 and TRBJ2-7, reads DAGVTQSPTHLIKTRGQQVTLRCSPISGHKSVSWYQQVLGQGPQFIFQYYEKEERGRGNFPDRFSARQFPNYSSELNVNALLLGDSALYLCASSLGLAGGPSYEQYFGPGTRLTVT.

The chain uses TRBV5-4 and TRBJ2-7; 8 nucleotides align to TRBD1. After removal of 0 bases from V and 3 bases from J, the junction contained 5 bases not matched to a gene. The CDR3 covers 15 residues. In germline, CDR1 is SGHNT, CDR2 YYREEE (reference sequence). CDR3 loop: CASSLGGTGGYEQYF. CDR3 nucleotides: TGTGCCAGCAGCTTGGGGGGGACAGGTGGCTACGAGCAGTACTTC.

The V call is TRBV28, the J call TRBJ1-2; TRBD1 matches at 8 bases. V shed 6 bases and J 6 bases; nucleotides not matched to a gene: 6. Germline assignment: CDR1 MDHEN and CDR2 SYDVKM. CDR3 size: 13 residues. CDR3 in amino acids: CASRPTGEDGYTF. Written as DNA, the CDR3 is TGTGCCAGCAGACCGACAGGGGAAGATGGCTACACCTTC.

The CDR3 nucleotides are TGTGCCTGGAGCTACTTAACAGGGGTCAATCAGCCCCAGCATTTT. Translating gives CAWSYLTGVNQPQHF. The chain has TRBV30 and TRBJ1-5; 7 bases line up with TRBD1. In germline, CDR1 is GTSNPN, CDR2 SVGIG (reference sequence). CDR3 size: 15 residues. V dropped 3 bases and J dropped 3; count of bases not matched to a gene: 8. The full variable domain, rest sourced from reference TRBV30 and TRBJ1-5, is SQTIHQWPATLVQPVGSPLSLECTVEGTSNPNLYWYRQAAGRGLQLLFYSVGIGQISSEVPQNLSASRPQDRQFILSSKKLLLSDSGFYLCAWSYLTGVNQPQHFGDGTRLSIL.

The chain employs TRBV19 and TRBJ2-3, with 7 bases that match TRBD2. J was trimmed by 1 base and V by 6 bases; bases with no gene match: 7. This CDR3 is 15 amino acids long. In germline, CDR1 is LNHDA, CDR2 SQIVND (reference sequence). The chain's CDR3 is CASRGVLAGTDTQYF. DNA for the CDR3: TGTGCCAGTAGAGGGGTCCTAGCGGGCACAGATACGCAGTATTTT.

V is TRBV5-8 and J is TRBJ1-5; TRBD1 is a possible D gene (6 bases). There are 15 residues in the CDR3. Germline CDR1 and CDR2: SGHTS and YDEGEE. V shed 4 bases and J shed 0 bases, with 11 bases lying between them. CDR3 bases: TGTGCCAGCAGCCCCGGACAGCTTAGCAATCAGCCCCAGCATTTT. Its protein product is CASSPGQLSNQPQHF.

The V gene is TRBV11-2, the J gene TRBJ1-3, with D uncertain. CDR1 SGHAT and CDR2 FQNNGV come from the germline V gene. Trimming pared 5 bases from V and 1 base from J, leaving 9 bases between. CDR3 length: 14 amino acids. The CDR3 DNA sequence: TGTGCCAGCAGCGCAGGCGTATCTGGAAACACCATATATTTT. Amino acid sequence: CASSAGVSGNTIYF.

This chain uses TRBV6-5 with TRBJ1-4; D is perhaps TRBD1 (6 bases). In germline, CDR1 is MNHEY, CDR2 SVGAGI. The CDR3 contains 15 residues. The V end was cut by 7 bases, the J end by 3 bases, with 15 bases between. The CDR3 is CASNRADTANEKLFF. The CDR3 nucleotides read TGTGCCAGCAACAGGGCGGACACGGCTAATGAAAAACTGTTTTTT.

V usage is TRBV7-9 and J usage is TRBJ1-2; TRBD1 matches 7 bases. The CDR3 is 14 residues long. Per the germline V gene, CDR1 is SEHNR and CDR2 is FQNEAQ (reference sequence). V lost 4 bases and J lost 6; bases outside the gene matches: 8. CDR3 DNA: TGTGCCAGCAGCTCCGACAGGGTCCGGGATGGCTACACCTTC. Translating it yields CASSSDRVRDGYTF.

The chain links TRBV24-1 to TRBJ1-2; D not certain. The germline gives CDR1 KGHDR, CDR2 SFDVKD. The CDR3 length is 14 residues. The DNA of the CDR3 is TGTGCGTCCACTCAGGAGGGAATGGACTATGGCTACACCTTC. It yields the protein CASTQEGMDYGYTF.

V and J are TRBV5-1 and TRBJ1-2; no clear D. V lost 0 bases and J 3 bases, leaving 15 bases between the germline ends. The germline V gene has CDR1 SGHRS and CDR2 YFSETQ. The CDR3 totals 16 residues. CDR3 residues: CASSLVPQRPDYGYTF. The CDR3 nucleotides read TGCGCCAGCAGCTTGGTTCCTCAGCGACCTGACTATGGCTACACCTTC. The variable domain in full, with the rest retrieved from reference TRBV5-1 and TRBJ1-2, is KAGVTQTPRYLIKTRGQQVTLSCSPISGHRSVSWYQQTPGQGLQFLFEYFSETQRNKGNFPGRFSGRQFSNSRSEMNVSTLELGDSALYLCASSLVPQRPDYGYTFGSGTRLTVV.

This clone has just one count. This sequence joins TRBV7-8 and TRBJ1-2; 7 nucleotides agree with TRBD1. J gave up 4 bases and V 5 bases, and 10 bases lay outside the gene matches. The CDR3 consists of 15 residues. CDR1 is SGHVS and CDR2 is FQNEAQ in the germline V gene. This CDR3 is CASSISTGFAYGYTF. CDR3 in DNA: TGTGCCAGCAGCATATCGACAGGGTTTGCCTATGGCTACACCTTC.

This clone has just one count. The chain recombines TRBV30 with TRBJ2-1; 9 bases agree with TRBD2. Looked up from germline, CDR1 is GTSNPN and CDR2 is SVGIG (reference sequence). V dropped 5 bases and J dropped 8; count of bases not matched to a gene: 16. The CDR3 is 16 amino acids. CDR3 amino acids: CAWGRRGGRALYEQFF. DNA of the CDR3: TGTGCCTGGGGGCGCAGGGGCGGGAGGGCCCTCTATGAGCAGTTCTTC.

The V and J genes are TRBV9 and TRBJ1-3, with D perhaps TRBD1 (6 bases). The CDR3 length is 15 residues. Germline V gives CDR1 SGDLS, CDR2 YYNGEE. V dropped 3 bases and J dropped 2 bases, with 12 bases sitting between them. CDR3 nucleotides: TGTGCCAGCAGCGGGGCAGGGGTACCTGGAAACACCATATATTTT. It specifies CASSGAGVPGNTIYF.

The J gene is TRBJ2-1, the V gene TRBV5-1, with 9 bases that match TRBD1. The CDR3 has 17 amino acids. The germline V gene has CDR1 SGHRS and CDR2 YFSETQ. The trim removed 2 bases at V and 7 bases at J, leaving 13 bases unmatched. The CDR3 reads CASSFVAPTGGLNEQFF. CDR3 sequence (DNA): TGCGCCAGCAGCTTCGTTGCCCCGACAGGGGGTCTAAATGAGCAGTTCTTC.

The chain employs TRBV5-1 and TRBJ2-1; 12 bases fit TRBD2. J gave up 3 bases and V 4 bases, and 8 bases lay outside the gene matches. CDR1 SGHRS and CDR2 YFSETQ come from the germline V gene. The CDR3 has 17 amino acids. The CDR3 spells CASSQPLAGGLYNEQFF. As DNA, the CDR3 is TGCGCCAGCAGCCAGCCTCTAGCGGGAGGGCTCTACAATGAGCAGTTCTTC.

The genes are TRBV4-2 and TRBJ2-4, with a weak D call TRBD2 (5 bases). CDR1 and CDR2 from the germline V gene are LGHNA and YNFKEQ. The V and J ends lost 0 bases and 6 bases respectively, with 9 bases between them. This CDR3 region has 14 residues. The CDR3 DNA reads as TGTGCCAGCAGCCAAGATGGAGGTGCAAACATTCAGTACTTC. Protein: CASSQDGGANIQYF.

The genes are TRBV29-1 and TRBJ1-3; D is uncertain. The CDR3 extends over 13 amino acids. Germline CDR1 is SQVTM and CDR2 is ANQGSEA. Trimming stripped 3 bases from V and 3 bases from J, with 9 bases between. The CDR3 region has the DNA TGCAGCGTTGATCCAGGAATTGGAAACACCATATATTTT. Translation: CSVDPGIGNTIYF.

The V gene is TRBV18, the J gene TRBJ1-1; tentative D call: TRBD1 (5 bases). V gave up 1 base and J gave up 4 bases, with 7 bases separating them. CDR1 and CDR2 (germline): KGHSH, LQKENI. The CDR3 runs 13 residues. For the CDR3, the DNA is TGTGCCAGCTCACCACGGGGGGTCACTGAAGCTTTCTTT. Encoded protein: CASSPRGVTEAFF.